This section outlines one TCR beta chain sequence together with its context. This clone's antigen is unknown. No base-level quality is on record; no much larger clone is a single base apart. At diagnosis, tumor, uninvolved tumor-adjacent lung and peripheral blood were collected and then preserved as a mix of FFPE and fresh-frozen material. For TCR repertoire profiling, blood samples were analyzed in the form of peripheral blood mononuclear cells. TCR beta CDR3 regions were sequenced from DNA using the immunoSEQ Assay. As for how the authors treated the data: T cell density was computed as TCR beta template counts normalized to usable DNA estimated by amplifying housekeeping genes. The preseqR package was used to estimate richness by extrapolating to 400,000 templates for PBMC samples and to 120,000 templates for tissue samples. Clonality was defined by subtracting Pielou's evenness from one. To identify tissue-enriched TCRs, differential abundance testing was run on productive amino-acid clonotypes with a minimum total count of 5 and an alpha of 0.1. The Jaccard Index and the Morisita Overlap Index were used to measure repertoire overlap between compartments. GLIPH grouped TCR beta CDR3s together with public tetramer-defined viral CDR3s, and a viral motif had to include at least three viral sequences and also show V-gene enrichment. In its TCRdb copy, this immuneACCESS table keeps in-frame sequences only and misses some clones. Where compared with another copy, unresolved V genes explain less than half of these, and the others have no known cause. For V, J and clone size, that table is used; D and trimming come from the DNA. The sample records some 64,000 clones, 81% of which are singletons. Just over 4.5% of the sample lies in the top ten.

This sample is part of a study of T cells in localized non-small cell lung cancer (TCRdb year 2020). For context, the study as a whole: The study analyzed T cell repertoires of a few hundred early-stage NSCLC patients, comparing tumors and uninvolved tumor-adjacent lungs. The cohort comprised some 240 treatment-naïve NSCLC patients with resected, localized lung tumors. NSCLC patients had a mean age of around 70 years, and 129 were male and 85 to 110 female.

There are 18 amino acids in the CDR3, from cysteine to phenylalanine inclusive. Left in the record is the CDR3 DNA by itself, 54 bases read in frame from the first base. CDR1 and CDR2, per the germline V gene (reference sequence), are SGHNT and YYREEE. Unmatched junction bases come to 13, with V trimmed by 4 bases and J by 2 bases. General study outcomes and caveats: Because the study design was exploratory, TCR variables were selected using unadjusted p-values without false-discovery rate correction. Because multi-region tumor sequencing was not performed, intratumor heterogeneity could not be ruled out. A median of approximately 62 of the top 100 tumor clones turned up in the paired uninvolved adjacent lung, and fewer than 35 of those clones also ranked among the top 100 of that same adjacent lung. Longer overall survival was associated with higher blood T cell density, whereas shorter survival was associated with higher adjacent-lung clonality. Uninvolved tumor-adjacent lung showed the highest T cell clonality, higher than tumor, which suggests more focused antigenic responses in the adjacent lung.

This chain is built from TRBV5-4 and TRBJ2-2, with 8 central nucleotides matching TRBD1. The sequence derives from a man between 40 and 70 years old with stage II lung adenocarcinoma. The material sequenced was PBMCs, taken before any cancer treatment. The sequenced DNA: TGTGCCAGCAGCGAGGTACCGACAGGGGCCTTTAACACCGGGGAGCTGTTTTTT. This sequence encodes CASSEVPTGAFNTGELFF. The entire variable domain, with the stretches around the CDR3 drawn from the reference TRBV5-4 and TRBJ2-2 proteins, is ETGVTQSPTHLIKTRGQQVTLRCSSQSGHNTVSWYQQALGQGPQFIFQYYREEENGRGNFPPRFSGLQFPNYSSELNVNALELDDSALYLCASSEVPTGAFNTGELFFGEGSRLTVL.